The 17 T cell receptor beta chains given below trace back to one sample, sequenced in a study of identical twins. One entry per CDR3 protein results from TCRdb running MiXCR on the 5' RACE reads. Among about 450,000 distinct CDR3 sequences listed, about 18% were seen once. Sequenced sample: naive T cells sorted from blood. The receptors shown here come from a man aged 45-60 years in good health.

The chain uses TRBV5-1 and TRBJ2-5; D may correspond to TRBD1 or TRBD2 (5 bases each). The CDR3 spans 15 residues. V was cut by 4 bases and J by 3 bases, with 16 bases left in between. CDR1 and CDR2 (germline): SGHRS, YFSETQ. CDR3 in amino acids: CASSPRPRGEETQYF. The CDR3 coding sequence is TGCGCCAGCAGCCCCCGCCCCCGAGGGGAAGAGACCCAGTACTTC. The entire variable domain, with the rest obtained from reference TRBV5-1 and TRBJ2-5, is as follows: KAGVTQTPRYLIKTRGQQVTLSCSPISGHRSVSWYQQTPGQGLQFLFEYFSETQRNKGNFPGRFSGRQFSNSRSEMNVSTLELGDSALYLCASSPRPRGEETQYFGPGTRLLVL.

This clonotype came up a few times. This chain connects TRBV18 to TRBJ2-5; 7 nucleotides agree with TRBD1. Germline values: CDR1 KGHSH, CDR2 LQKENI. V shed 4 bases, J shed 4 bases, and the junction held 12 bases outside the gene matches. The CDR3 is made up of 16 amino acids. The CDR3 bases are TGTGCCAGCTCACGGGGGACAGTTCGATTAGGAGAGACCCAGTACTTC. Translation: CASSRGTVRLGETQYF.

In this sample, this clonotype turned up many times. The V call is TRBV25-1, the J call TRBJ2-1; 8 bases agree with TRBD2. Per germline, CDR1 MGHDK and CDR2 SYGVNS. This CDR3 has 16 residues. J lost 4 bases, V lost 9 bases, and 14 bases had no gene match. CDR3: CASGPNSGGVYNEQFF. As DNA, the CDR3 is TGTGCCAGTGGTCCCAACTCGGGAGGGGTATACAATGAGCAGTTCTTC.

This clonotype appeared a few times. The chain has TRBV20-1 and TRBJ2-2, with 8 positions matching TRBD2. The germline V gene has CDR1 DFQATT and CDR2 SNEGSKA (reference sequence). J gave up 7 bases and V 3 bases, and 4 bases lay outside the gene matches. CDR3 length equals 13 residues. The CDR3 reads CSASGGANGELFF. Written as DNA, the CDR3 is TGCAGTGCTAGCGGGGGGGCCAACGGGGAGCTGTTTTTT.

This chain joins TRBV7-2 and TRBJ2-4; D is unresolved. CDR1 is SGHTA, CDR2 FQGNSA, per germline. The CDR3 has 14 amino acids. Trimming took 1 base from V and 7 from J, leaving 11 bases between them. The CDR3 bases are TGTGCCAGCAGCTTAGGCAGCCCCGGCAACATTCAGTACTTC. Translating it yields CASSLGSPGNIQYF. Variable domain in full (rest from reference TRBV7-2 and TRBJ2-4): GAGVSQSPSNKVTEKGKDVELRCDPISGHTALYWYRQSLGQGLEFLIYFQGNSAPDKSGLPSDRFSAERTGGSVSTLTIQRTQQEDSAVYLCASSLGSPGNIQYFGAGTRLSVL.

The table lists this clonotype with many counts. J is TRBJ2-7 and V is TRBV29-1; D might be TRBD2 (5 bases). The CDR3 sequence is 14 residues long. The germline CDR1 and CDR2 sequences are SQVTM and ANQGSEA. Trimming cost V 1 base and J 2 bases, with 12 bases left between them. The DNA of the CDR3 is TGCAGCGTTGAAGGTCAACTAGGCGCCTACGAGCAGTACTTC. Its translation: CSVEGQLGAYEQYF.

This clonotype was seen at least ten times. The chain carries TRBV29-1 and TRBJ2-3; TRBD1 aligns across 7 bases. Germline V lookup: CDR1 SQVTM, CDR2 ANQGSEA. J lost 1 base, V lost 8 bases, and 6 bases had no gene match. The CDR3 spans 13 residues. The CDR3, as DNA: TGCAGCCCACAGGGGCATCGCACAGATACGCAGTATTTT. It translates to CSPQGHRTDTQYF.

This clonotype occurred many times. The chain has TRBV7-2 and TRBJ2-1; a possible D gene is TRBD2 (6 bases). CDR3 length: 15 residues. Germline CDR1 is SGHTA and CDR2 is FQGNSA. The V and J ends lost 5 bases and 4 bases respectively, with 15 bases between them. The CDR3 here is CASSRRGGAYNEQFF. In nucleotides, the CDR3 is TGTGCCAGCAGCCGAAGAGGCGGGGCTTACAATGAGCAGTTCTTC.

This clonotype was seen ten or more times. The rearrangement uses TRBV11-2 and TRBJ1-5, with TRBD1 as a possible D gene (6 bases). The CDR3 runs to 15 residues. Trimming removed 5 bases at V and 4 bases at J, with 15 bases between. The germline CDR1 and CDR2 sequences are SGHAT and FQNNGV. The CDR3 sequence: CASSPDGQFNQPQHF. The CDR3 nucleotides are TGTGCCAGCAGCCCAGACGGACAGTTTAATCAGCCCCAGCATTTT.

This clonotype has at least ten counts. V gene TRBV12-3 or TRBV12-4 combines with J gene TRBJ2-2; D is undetermined. The CDR3 runs to 14 residues. V was trimmed by 3 bases and J by 0 bases, leaving 5 bases between them. CDR3 loop: CASSFGPNTGELFF. CDR3 in DNA: TGTGCCAGCAGTTTTGGTCCGAACACCGGGGAGCTGTTTTTT.

The genes are TRBV10-2 and TRBJ2-7; tentative D call: TRBD1 (8 bases). V lost 7 bases and J 5 bases, leaving 18 bases between the germline ends. The CDR3 runs to 14 residues. The germline V gene has CDR1 WSHSY and CDR2 SAAADI. The DNA for the CDR3 is TGCGCCAGCAAAACAGGGGGGGGCTTGAACGAGCAGTACTTC. Translating gives CASKTGGGLNEQYF.

This clonotype was found many times. The chain's CDR3 is CSASGGAGPDTQYF. In DNA form, the CDR3 reads TGCAGTGCTAGTGGCGGGGCGGGGCCAGATACGCAGTATTTT. The gene calls are TRBV20-1 and TRBJ2-3, with a possible D match to TRBD2 (6 bases). The CDR3 runs 14 residues. Trimming took 3 bases from V and 4 from J, leaving 14 bases between them. In germline, CDR1 is DFQATT, CDR2 SNEGSKA (reference sequence).

This clonotype was recorded a few times. The chain is built from TRBV27 and TRBJ2-3; TRBD1 matches 10 bases. CDR1 and CDR2 from the germline V gene are MNHEY and SMNVEV (reference sequence). The CDR3 spans 14 residues. With 4 bases clipped from V and 5 bases from J, the junction kept 3 bases outside the gene matches. The CDR3 DNA reads as TGTGCCAGCAGTTCGACAGGGGGCATAGATACGCAGTATTTT. This sequence encodes CASSSTGGIDTQYF.

This clonotype was counted between two and nine times. The V and J genes are TRBV29-1 and TRBJ2-7, with D perhaps TRBD1 (6 bases). Trimming shortened V by 5 bases and J by 6 bases, and 11 bases separated the two germline ends. The germline gives CDR1 SQVTM, CDR2 ANQGSEA. There are 11 residues in the CDR3. The CDR3 region has the DNA TGCAGCGTTATCTGGGGGCGCGAGCAGTACTTC. This translates into CSVIWGREQYF.

This clonotype was recorded many times. The rearrangement links TRBV12-3 or TRBV12-4 to TRBJ2-3, with 14 bases identical to TRBD2. V trimming: 5 bases; J trimming: 0 bases; junction bases outside the gene matches: 4. The CDR3 has 17 amino acids. The CDR3 loop reads CASSGGLAGASTDTQYF. The CDR3, as DNA: TGTGCCAGCAGTGGGGGACTAGCGGGAGCTAGCACAGATACGCAGTATTTT.

This clonotype was recorded many times. The chain uses TRBV7-9 and TRBJ2-2; D remains ambiguous. This CDR3 comprises 14 residues. CDR1 and CDR2 from the germline V gene are SEHNR and FQNEAQ (reference sequence). The germline V and J ends were trimmed by 0 bases and 3 bases, with 5 bases remaining between them. The chain's CDR3 is CASSLAEYTGELFF. Here the CDR3 DNA reads TGTGCCAGCAGCTTAGCGGAGTACACCGGGGAGCTGTTTTTT. The variable domain in full, completed from reference TRBV7-9 and TRBJ2-2, reads DTGVSQNPRHKITKRGQNVTFRCDPISEHNRLYWYRQTLGQGPEFLTYFQNEAQLEKSRLLSDRFSAERPKGSFSTLEIQRTEQGDSAMYLCASSLAEYTGELFFGEGSRLTVL.

The rearrangement links TRBV12-3 or TRBV12-4 to TRBJ2-1; TRBD2 matches at 7 bases. The length of the CDR3 is 13 residues. J lost 8 bases, V lost 6 bases, and 7 bases had no gene match. The CDR3 DNA sequence: TGTGCCAGCAGCAGGACTAGAGTGGATGAGCAGTTCTTC. It codes for CASSRTRVDEQFF.